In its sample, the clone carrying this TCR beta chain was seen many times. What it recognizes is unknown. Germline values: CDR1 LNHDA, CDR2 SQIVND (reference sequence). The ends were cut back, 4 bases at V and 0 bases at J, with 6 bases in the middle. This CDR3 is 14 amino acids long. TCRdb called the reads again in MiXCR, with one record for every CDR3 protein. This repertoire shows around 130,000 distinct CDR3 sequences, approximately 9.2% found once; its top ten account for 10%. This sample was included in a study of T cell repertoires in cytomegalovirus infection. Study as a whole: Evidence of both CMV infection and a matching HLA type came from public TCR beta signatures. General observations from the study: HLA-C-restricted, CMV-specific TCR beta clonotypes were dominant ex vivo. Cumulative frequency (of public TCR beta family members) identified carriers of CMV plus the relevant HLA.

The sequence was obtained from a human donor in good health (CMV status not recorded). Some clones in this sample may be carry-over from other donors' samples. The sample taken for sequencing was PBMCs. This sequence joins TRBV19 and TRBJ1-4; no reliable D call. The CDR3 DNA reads TGTGCCAGTAGTAGCAGAGCAACTAATGAAAAACTGTTTTTT. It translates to CASSSRATNEKLFF.